Each of the 15 T cell receptor beta chains below was sequenced from the same sample in a study of blood T cell repertoires in COVID-19 (dated by TCRdb to 2019 to 2021). Libraries came from the immunoSEQ multiplex PCR assay. TCRdb provides this immuneACCESS table in a form limited to in-frame rearrangements. Some clones are lacking; in checked studies, under half of them reflect an unresolved V gene, and why the rest are absent is not known. The table for this sample lists about 100,000 clones; 80% of them were counted only once. The top ten clonotypes cover 9.5% to 13% of the sample. Sequencing was carried out using peripheral blood. These receptors all stem from a woman in her 70s with acute or convalescent COVID-19.

This clone occurred a few times. This sequence joins TRBV5-1 and TRBJ1-6; the match to TRBD1 covers 8 bases. Germline CDR1 is SGHRS and CDR2 is YFSETQ. This CDR3 is built from 13 residues. The V and J ends lost 2 bases and 12 bases, in that order; junction bases with no gene match: 4. CDR3 in amino acids: CASSFGQGEPLHF. The CDR3, as DNA: TGCGCCAGCAGCTTCGGACAGGGTGAACCCCTCCACTTT.

This clone has only a few counts. The chain carries TRBV6-6 and TRBJ1-1; D not certain. The CDR3 spans 12 residues. V was shortened by 5 bases and J by 5 bases, with 9 bases between the two germline ends. Germline V gene sequence: CDR1 MNHNY, CDR2 SVGAGI (reference sequence). The CDR3 coding sequence is TGTGCCAGCAGTGCAGGTACAACTGAAGCTTTCTTT. Encoded protein: CASSAGTTEAFF.

The chain uses TRBV6-2 or TRBV6-3 and TRBJ2-2, with D unresolved. This CDR3 has 13 residues. The V end lost 4 bases, the J end lost 6 bases, and 9 bases lay between the germline ends. CDR1 and CDR2 from the germline V gene are MNHEY and SVGEGT. The CDR3 region has the DNA TGTGCCAGCAGTTCCTTCACAGCCGGGGAGCTGTTTTTT. Its translation: CASSSFTAGELFF.

The gene calls are TRBV6-5 and TRBJ2-7; 9 positions agree with TRBD2. Trimming removed 6 bases from V and 1 base from J; junction bases left unmatched: 1. Germline V gene lookup returns CDR1 MNHEY and CDR2 SVGAGI. This CDR3 contains 13 residues. CDR3 residues: CASRTSGSYEQYF. The CDR3 nucleotides read TGTGCCAGCAGGACTAGCGGATCCTACGAGCAGTACTTC.

The chain joins TRBV3-1 (or the pseudogene TRBV3-2) to TRBJ2-6; TRBD1 matches at 7 bases. CDR1 is LGHDT, CDR2 YNNKEL, per germline (reference sequence). V lost 4 bases to trimming and J lost 4 bases; unmatched junction nucleotides: 4. This CDR3 is 15 amino acids long. In DNA, the CDR3 is TGTGCCAGCAGCCCCAGACAGGGCGGGGCCAACGTCCTGACTTTC. It translates to CASSPRQGGANVLTF.

This clone was seen a single time. This chain uses TRBV18 with TRBJ1-1; D gene uncertain. Germline V gene lookup returns CDR1 KGHSH and CDR2 LQKENI. Between the trimmed V and J ends, which lost 3 bases and 1 base, there was a span of 9 bases. The CDR3 has 14 residues. In DNA form, the CDR3 reads TGTGCCAGCTCACCTTTGGAGGGGAACACTGAAGCTTTCTTT. It translates to CASSPLEGNTEAFF.

This clone was seen a few times. The chain combines TRBV10-2 with TRBJ2-2, with 7 bases fitting TRBD2. The CDR3 is made up of 16 amino acids. Trimming cost V 6 bases and J 3 bases; bases outside gene matches: 10. CDR1 is WSHSY and CDR2 is SAAADI in the germline V gene. CDR3 nucleotide sequence: TGCGCCAGCAGGTCAAATAGGGACTACCACACCGGGGAGCTGTTTTTT. Protein product: CASRSNRDYHTGELFF.

This chain joins TRBV10-2 and TRBJ1-5; TRBD1 is a possible D gene (5 bases). CDR1 WSHSY and CDR2 SAAADI come from the germline V gene. The germline V and J ends were trimmed by 6 bases and 9 bases, with 15 bases remaining between them. The CDR3 totals 13 residues. The chain's CDR3 is CASSEAGEWPQHF. The CDR3 DNA reads as TGCGCCAGCAGCGAAGCGGGGGAGTGGCCCCAGCATTTT.

CDR3 coding DNA: TGTGCCAGCAGCGTAGTGGACAGGGGGGAATCTGGAAACACCATATATTTT. The encoded protein is CASSVVDRGESGNTIYF. This chain links TRBV9 with TRBJ1-3; 10 nucleotides line up with TRBD1. CDR3 length equals 17 residues. From germline, CDR1 is SGDLS and CDR2 YYNGEE. V was pared by 0 bases and J by 1 base, with 4 bases of the junction left unmatched.

The rearrangement links TRBV9 to TRBJ2-5, with D possibly being TRBD2 (6 bases). CDR1 SGDLS and CDR2 YYNGEE come from the germline V gene. The CDR3 runs to 17 residues. Trimming pared 5 bases from V and 1 base from J, leaving 21 bases between. The CDR3 loop is CASSPTSSSEGQETQYF. CDR3 bases: TGTGCCAGCAGTCCCACGAGTTCTAGCGAGGGCCAAGAGACCCAGTACTTC.

The V gene is TRBV5-5, the J gene TRBJ1-2, with TRBD1 identical over 7 bases. CDR3 length equals 15 residues. CDR1 and CDR2 from the germline V gene are SGHKS and YYEKEE (reference sequence). Trimming at V came to 5 bases and at J to 4 bases, leaving 11 bases not matched to a gene. CDR3: CASRPNTGQRYGYTF. The DNA for the CDR3 is TGTGCCAGCAGGCCAAACACGGGACAGCGCTATGGCTACACCTTC.

This clone was found a few times. The CDR3 region has the DNA TGTGCCAGCAGGTTTTATGCCGGGACTCCCGTGGGCGAGCAGTTCTTC. Protein: CASRFYAGTPVGEQFF. The rearrangement joins TRBV7-2 to TRBJ2-1, with D possibly TRBD2 on 6 matching bases. Germline-derived CDR1 and CDR2 are SGHTA and FQGNSA. V was trimmed by 6 bases and J by 10 bases, leaving 25 bases between them. This CDR3 has 16 amino acids. Full variable domain (remainder filled in from reference TRBV7-2 and TRBJ2-1): GAGVSQSPSNKVTEKGKDVELRCDPISGHTALYWYRQSLGQGLEFLIYFQGNSAPDKSGLPSDRFSAERTGGSVSTLTIQRTQQEDSAVYLCASRFYAGTPVGEQFFGPGTRLTVL.

The chain is built from TRBV12-3 or TRBV12-4 and TRBJ2-7; D uncertain. V lost 1 base, J lost 3 bases, and 7 bases lay in between. This CDR3 is 13 amino acids long. The CDR3 nucleotides read TGTGCCAGCAGTTTAGGCAGGAACTACGAGCAGTACGTC. Its protein is CASSLGRNYEQYV.

The J gene is TRBJ2-5, the V gene TRBV6-5; 11 bases fit TRBD2. Trimming took 5 bases from V and 7 from J; bases not matched to a gene: 9. CDR3 size: 15 residues. CDR1 is MNHEY, CDR2 SVGAGI, per germline. The CDR3 region is CASSLSGGGAGTQYF. The CDR3 DNA follows: TGTGCCAGCAGTCTTAGCGGGGGGGGCGCAGGGACCCAGTACTTC.

Only one count was recorded for this clone. J is TRBJ1-1 and V is TRBV19; D call uncertain. V was clipped by 4 bases and J by 2 bases, with 8 bases between them. The CDR3 is made up of 13 amino acids. Germline lookup yields CDR1 LNHDA and CDR2 SQIVND (reference sequence). Here the CDR3 DNA reads TGTGCCAGTAGTAGCGTGAGAAACACTGAAGCTTTCTTT. Amino acid sequence: CASSSVRNTEAFF.